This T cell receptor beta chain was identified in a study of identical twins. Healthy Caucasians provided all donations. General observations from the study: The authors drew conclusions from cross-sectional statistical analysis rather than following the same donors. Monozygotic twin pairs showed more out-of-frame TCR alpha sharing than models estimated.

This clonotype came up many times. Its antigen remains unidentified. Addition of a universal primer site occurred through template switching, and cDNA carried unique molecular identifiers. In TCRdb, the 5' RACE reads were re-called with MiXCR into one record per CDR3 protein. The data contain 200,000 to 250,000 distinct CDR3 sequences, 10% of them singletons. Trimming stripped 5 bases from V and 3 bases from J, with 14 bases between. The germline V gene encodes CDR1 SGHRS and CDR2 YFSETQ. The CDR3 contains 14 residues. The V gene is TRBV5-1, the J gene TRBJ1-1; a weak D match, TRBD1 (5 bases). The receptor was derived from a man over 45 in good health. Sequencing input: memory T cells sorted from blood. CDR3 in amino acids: CASRSDSAYTEAFF. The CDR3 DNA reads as TGCGCCAGCAGATCTGACAGTGCATACACTGAAGCTTTCTTT.